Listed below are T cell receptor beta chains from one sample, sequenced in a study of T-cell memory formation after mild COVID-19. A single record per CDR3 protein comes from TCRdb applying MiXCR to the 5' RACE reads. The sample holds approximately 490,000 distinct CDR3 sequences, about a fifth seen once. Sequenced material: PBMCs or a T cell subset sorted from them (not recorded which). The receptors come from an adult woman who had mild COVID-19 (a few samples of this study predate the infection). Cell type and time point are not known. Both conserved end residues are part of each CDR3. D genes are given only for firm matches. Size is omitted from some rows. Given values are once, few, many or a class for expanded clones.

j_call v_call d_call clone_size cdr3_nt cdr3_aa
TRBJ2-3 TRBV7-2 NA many TGTGCCAGCAGCTTATTGGGCACAGATACGCAGTATTTT CASSLLGTDTQYF
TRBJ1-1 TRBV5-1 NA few TGCGCCAGCAGCTTGGGAGGCAGGTTGAACACTGAAGCTTTCTTT CASSLGGRLNTEAFF
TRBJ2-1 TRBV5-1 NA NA TGCGCCAGCAGTCAGGACTCCAACTCCTACAATGAGCAGTTCTTC CASSQDSNSYNEQFF
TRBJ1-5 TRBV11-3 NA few TGTGCCAGCAGCCTCACAGGGCGCAATCAGCCCCAGCATTTT CASSLTGRNQPQHF
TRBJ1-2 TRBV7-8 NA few TGTGCCAGCAGCCCAAAGAGGGCCCCCGGGGGTTATGGCTACACCTTC CASSPKRAPGGYGYTF
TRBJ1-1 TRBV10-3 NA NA TGTGCCATCAGGGGACAACCGACGAACACTGAAGCTTTCTTT CAIRGQPTNTEAFF
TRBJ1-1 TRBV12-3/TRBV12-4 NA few TGTGCCAGTTTCGACCTCCGAGCCACTGAAGCTTTCTTT CASFDLRATEAFF
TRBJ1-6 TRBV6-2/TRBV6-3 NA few TGTGCCAGCAGTTACTCTACCGCGGCGTCACCCCTCCACTTT CASSYSTAASPLHF
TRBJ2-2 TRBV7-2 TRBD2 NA TGTGCCAGCAGCCTATCCGGGACTAGAGGGCCCGGGGAGCTGTTTTTT CASSLSGTRGPGELFF
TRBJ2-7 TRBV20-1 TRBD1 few TGCAGTGCTAGAGCGACAGGGGTACAGGAGCAGTACTTC CSARATGVQEQYF
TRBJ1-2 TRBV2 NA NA TGTGCCAGCAGAGCCCGACAGGCACATGGCTACACCTTC CASRARQAHGYTF
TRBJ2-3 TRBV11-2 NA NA TGTGCCAGCAGCTTAGAACCCGGCGCAGATACGCAGTATTTT CASSLEPGADTQYF
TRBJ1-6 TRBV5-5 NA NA TGTGCCAGCAGCTTGTCTTGGCGCGAGCAGCACCTCCACTTT CASSLSWREQHLHF
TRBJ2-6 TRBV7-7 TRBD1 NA TGTGCCAGCAGCCCCTCGATCCAGGGGGCAACTGGGGCCAACGTCCTGACTTTC CASSPSIQGATGANVLTF
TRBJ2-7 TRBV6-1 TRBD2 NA TGTGCCAGCAAGGGTTCACTAGCGGGCCACTACGAGCAGTACTTC CASKGSLAGHYEQYF
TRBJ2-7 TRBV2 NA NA TGTGCCAGCAGTGAAGGCGTATCCTACGAGCAGTACTTC CASSEGVSYEQYF
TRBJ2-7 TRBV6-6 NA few TGTGCCAGCAGATCCGACAGTAACCCCCACGAGCAGTACTTC CASRSDSNPHEQYF
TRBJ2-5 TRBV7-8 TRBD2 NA TGTGCCAGCAGCTTAGCGGGCTGGGAGGGATCGAAGACCCAGTACTTC CASSLAGWEGSKTQYF
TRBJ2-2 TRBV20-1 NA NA TGCAGTGCTCCACCGGACAAGAACACCGGGGAGCTGTTTTTT CSAPPDKNTGELFF
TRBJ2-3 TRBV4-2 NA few TGTGCCAGCAGCCAAGAGGCCCCAGATACGCAGTATTTT CASSQEAPDTQYF
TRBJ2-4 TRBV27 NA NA TGTGCCAGCAGCCCCTTAGGGGGGGGGGCCAAAAACATTCAGTACTTC CASSPLGGGAKNIQYF
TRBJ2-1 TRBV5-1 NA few TGCGCCAGCAGCTTGGCCCGAGGGGCGGTACGGGATGAGCAGTTCTTC CASSLARGAVRDEQFF
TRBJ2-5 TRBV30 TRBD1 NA TGTGCCTGGGGAAAGGACAGGGGAGAGACCCAGTACTTC CAWGKDRGETQYF
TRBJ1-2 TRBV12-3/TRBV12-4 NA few TGTGCCAGCAGCCCGGAAAAAGTGGGTTACGTCTACACCTTC CASSPEKVGYVYTF
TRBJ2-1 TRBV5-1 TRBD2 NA TGCGCCAGCAGCCTGCGGTCCGGCACTAGCGGGAACAATGAGCAGTTCTTC CASSLRSGTSGNNEQFF
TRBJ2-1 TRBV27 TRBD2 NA TGTGCCAGCATCCCTGGGATAGCGGGAAACGATGAGCAGTTCTTC CASIPGIAGNDEQFF
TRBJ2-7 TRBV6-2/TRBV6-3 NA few TGTGCCAGCAGGCCCGACATAACCTACGAGCAGTACTTC CASRPDITYEQYF
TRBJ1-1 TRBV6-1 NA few TGTGCCAGCAGTTTTATGAGCATGAACACTGAAGCTTTCTTT CASSFMSMNTEAFF
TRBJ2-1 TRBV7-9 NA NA TGTGCCAGCAGTCCCTTGGTGGGAGTTGCCTACAATGAGCAGTTCTTC CASSPLVGVAYNEQFF
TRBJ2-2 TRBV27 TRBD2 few TGTGCCAGCACTTTCCGGGGGGGGATCGGGGAGCTGTTTTTT CASTFRGGIGELFF
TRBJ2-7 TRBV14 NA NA TGTGCCAGCAGCGGGTCAGGTACCGAGCAGTACTTC CASSGSGTEQYF
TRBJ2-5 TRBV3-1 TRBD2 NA TGTGCCAGCAGCCAAGCTCTCCTCTGGCGGGAGGAAGAGACCCAGTACTTC CASSQALLWREEETQYF
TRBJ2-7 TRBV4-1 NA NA TGCGCCAGCAGCCAGCGCTGGGATAGTGTTTACGAGCAGTACTTC CASSQRWDSVYEQYF
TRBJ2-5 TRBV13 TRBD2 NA TGTGCCAGCAGCTCTCTAGCGGGAGGGGAAGAGACCCAGTACTTC CASSSLAGGEETQYF
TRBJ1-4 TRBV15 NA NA TGTGCCACCAACAGACTAGGGGGACAAGCCACAACTAATGAAAAACTGTTTTTT CATNRLGGQATTNEKLFF
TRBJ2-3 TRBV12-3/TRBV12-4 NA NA TGTGCCAGCATGGCGAGAGGGGACACAGATACGCAGTATTTT CASMARGDTDTQYF
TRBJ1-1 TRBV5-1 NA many TGCGCCAGCAGCGCTATGACGGACACTGAAGCTTTCTTT CASSAMTDTEAFF
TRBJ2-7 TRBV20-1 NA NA TGCAGTGCTCAACCCTCGGTTCAGAGCTACGAGCAGTACTTC CSAQPSVQSYEQYF
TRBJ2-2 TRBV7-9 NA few TGTGCCAGCAGCTTATTCCAGAACACCGGGGAGCTGTTTTTT CASSLFQNTGELFF
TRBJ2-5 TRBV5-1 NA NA TGCGCCAGCAGCTTGACCAGGGATGAGACCCAGTACTTC CASSLTRDETQYF
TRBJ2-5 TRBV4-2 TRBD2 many TGTGCCAGCAGCCAGGGGGGAGGCACTAGCGGGCCGGAGACCCAGTACTTC CASSQGGGTSGPETQYF
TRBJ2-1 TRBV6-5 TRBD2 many TGTGCCAGCAGTTCCCTGGGACTAGCGGGAGTAAATGAGCAGTTCTTC CASSSLGLAGVNEQFF
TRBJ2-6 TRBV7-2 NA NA TGTGCCAGCAGCTTAAGGCCAGGGGAGTCTGGGGCCAACGTCCTGACTTTC CASSLRPGESGANVLTF